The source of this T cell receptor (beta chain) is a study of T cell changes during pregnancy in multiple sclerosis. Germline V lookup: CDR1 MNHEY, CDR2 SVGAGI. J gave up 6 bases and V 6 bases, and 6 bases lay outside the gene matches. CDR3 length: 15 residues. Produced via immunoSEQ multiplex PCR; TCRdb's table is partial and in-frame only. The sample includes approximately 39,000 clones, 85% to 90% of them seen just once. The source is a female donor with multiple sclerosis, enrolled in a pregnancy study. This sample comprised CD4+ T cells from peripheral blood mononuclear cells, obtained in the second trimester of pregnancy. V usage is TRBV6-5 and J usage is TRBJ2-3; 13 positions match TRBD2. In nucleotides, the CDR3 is TGTGCCAGCAGCCTCCGACTAGCGGGAGGTGATACGCAGTATTTT. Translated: CASSLRLAGGDTQYF.